The present T cell receptor (beta chain) was sequenced within a study of T cell responses to AZD1222 COVID-19 vaccine. General study results and limits: Clonal diversity was possibly underestimated, and the donors were mostly white British, with more females. It was only after the peak T cell response that any repertoires were sampled. Spike was spanned by vaccine-associated CD4 TCRs, which were dominant at 160-218 and 743-854.

Concerning this clone itself: What it binds is unknown.

The V and J ends lost 4 bases and 7 bases respectively, with 5 bases between them. Germline values: CDR1 LGHDT, CDR2 YNNKEL (reference sequence). The CDR3 contains 11 residues. Data came from immunoSEQ multiplex PCR; TCRdb stores just in-frame clones and leaves some out. The data show 70,000 to 95,000 clones, under 90% seen once. Sample: peripheral blood, taken on day 0 of MenACWY control vaccination. The sequence derives from an adult in good health. The chain uses TRBV3-1 (or the pseudogene TRBV3-2) and TRBJ2-1; the D is unclear. CDR3 loop: CASSLMNEQFF. CDR3 nucleotide sequence: TGTGCCAGCAGCCTAATGAATGAGCAGTTCTTC.